The clone carrying this TCR beta chain was recorded a few times. This sample stems from a study of CD8 T cells in ankylosing spondylitis. There are 15 residues in the CDR3. V was pared by 0 bases and J by 5 bases, with 3 bases of the junction left unmatched. TCRdb re-called the 5' RACE reads with MiXCR, one entry per CDR3 protein. This sample yields some 120,000 distinct CDR3 sequences, of which around 15% are seen a single time; 2.5% to 3% belongs to the top ten. The V gene is TRBV12-3 or TRBV12-4, the J gene TRBJ2-1; 8 positions agree with TRBD2. This clonotype was obtained from a female donor with ankylosing spondylitis or in good health (not recorded which). The sample consisted of blood, either unsorted or a sorted T cell fraction (not recorded which). Here the CDR3 reads CASSLAQRGNNEQFF. The CDR3 bases are TGTGCCAGCAGTTTAGCCCAGCGGGGGAACAATGAGCAGTTCTTC.